This T cell receptor beta chain came from a study of control samples from healthy donors and cancer patients (dated by TCRdb to between 2020 and 2021). Library construction relied on the immunoSEQ multiplex PCR assay. The immuneACCESS repertoire file appears here via TCRdb, limited to in-frame rearrangements. These files lack a portion of the clones; in checked studies, under half of the deficit traces to unresolved V genes, and the cause of the others is not known. Here the sample has some 120,000 clones; approximately 95% occur a single time. The ten largest clones represent roughly 4% of the sample. Worth noting for this clone: It has no known antigen specificity. Per-base quality was not reported, and no clone a single base away is much larger than it.

Source material: blood. The receptor was derived from a man in his thirties or forties in good health.

Read as DNA, the sequence is TGTGCCAGCAGCCAAGTGAGTGCCTTTAACTATGGCTACACCTTC. The translation is CASSQVSAFNYGYTF. The V and J segments used are TRBV3-1 (or the pseudogene TRBV3-2) and TRBJ1-2, with no D gene named confidently. Counted from cysteine to phenylalanine, this CDR3 has 15 amino acids. The read is trimmed to its CDR3 DNA, 45 bases read in frame from base 1. The trim is 1 base for V and 1 base for J, with a gap of 10 bases between the germline ends. The germline V gene encodes CDR1 LGHDT and CDR2 YNNKEL (reference sequence).